The sequence of this TCR beta chain was determined in a study of blood T cell repertoires in COVID-19 (dated by TCRdb to 2020 to 2021). In terms of the full investigation: Collaborator samples came from the United States, Italy and Spain and covered acute and convalescent phases of COVID-19. Where HLA class I and class II types were available, the types were taken from metadata supplied by the sample provider, not from assay-based typing. The dataset comprised deeply sampled blood TCRbeta repertoires from subjects exposed to, actively infected with, or recovered from COVID-19. Nearly every sample came with metadata listing a de-identified subject ID, COVID-19 status, age in years and sex. The samples were drawn from the first 160 participants of the ongoing ImmuneRACE study and from 1,254 subjects provided by 6 global collaborators. The material from the prospective study consisted of cDNA or gDNA derived from T cells, B-cell-depleted T cells, or PBMCs. The repertoires were released in a freely available public database intended as a resource for research on the immune response to SARS-CoV-2. Beyond this particular receptor, the publication reports: How much clinical and demographic metadata was included differed by source and by participant, and the metadata was provided uncurated.

A note on this clone: The antigen this receptor binds is unknown. No base-level quality is on record; no much larger clone is a single base apart.

TCRbeta CDR3 regions were amplified from genomic DNA using the immunoSEQ Assay, a bias-controlled multiplex PCR. From the authors' description of their analysis: Within the assay, amplification of reference gene primers was used to estimate how many nucleated cells each sample contained. Sequence reads were collapsed and filtered to measure the absolute abundance of every unique TCRbeta CDR3 rearrangement. For each sample, productive Simpson clonality was calculated as the square root of Simpson's diversity index over productive rearrangements. TCRdb re-hosts the immuneACCESS table, in-frame sequences only. Its copies lack some clones; in the studies checked, an unresolved V gene accounts for under half of them, and the cause for the rest is not known. V, J and clone size are those of that table, while D and trimming were read from the DNA. This sample gives some 120,000 clones in total; approximately 85% of them show up just once. The ten largest clones represent roughly 15% of the sample.

The germline V gene (reference sequence) supplies CDR1 LNHDA and CDR2 SQIVND. V is pared back by 4 bases and J by 9 bases, with 13 bases lying between the germline termini. The CDR3 runs 14 amino acids, cysteine and phenylalanine included. The read is trimmed to its CDR3 DNA, 42 bases read in frame from base 1. One collaborating source in Seattle enrolled patients during active infection and followed them longitudinally through the course of disease. Each collaborating institution followed its own protocols to collect whole blood in K2EDTA tubes. For TCRbeta analysis, collaborators shipped samples as frozen whole blood, isolated PBMCs, or DNA extracted from either of those sample types.

The sequence links TRBV19 to TRBJ1-6, and the D gene may be TRBD1, 6 bases matching. This receptor was taken from a man aged 25 to 45 with COVID-19, enrolled during active disease. Sequencing was done on a sample of peripheral blood. The CDR3 amino acid sequence is: CASSTGGRSSPLHF. The bases read TGTGCCAGTAGTACCGGGGGGCGAAGTTCACCCCTCCACTTT.